This section outlines one T cell receptor (beta chain) sequence together with its context. Its antigen is unidentified. The source of the sample is a study of OX40 agonist ivuxolimab in advanced cancers. Whole-study context: In three patients, partial responses were observed, one with hepatocellular carcinoma and two with cutaneous melanoma. Overall study findings and caveats: At 0.1 to 3.0 mg/kg and by week 6, clonal expansion occurred in CD4+ and CD8+ blood T cells.

TCRdb's copy holds only in-frame clones and misses some; the assay was immunoSEQ multiplex PCR. This table has around 69,000 clones, approximately 86% appearing once. V lost 2 bases, J lost 0 bases, and 6 bases stayed unmatched. Germline V lookup: CDR1 SGHTA, CDR2 FQGNSA. This CDR3 has 18 residues. Enrollment shut out patients with autoimmune disease history or systemic immunosuppression. The receptor's source is an adult with an advanced solid tumor such as melanoma, head and neck, liver or kidney cancer. The chain has TRBV7-2 and TRBJ2-1; TRBD2 aligns across 11 bases. Material: CD4+ or CD8+ T cells sorted from blood, obtained in a trial of the OX40 agonist ivuxolimab. CDR3 sequence: CASSLTLAGGLSYNEQFF. Written as DNA, the CDR3 is TGTGCCAGCAGCTTAACCCTAGCGGGGGGCCTCTCCTACAATGAGCAGTTCTTC.